Below, 30 T cell receptor beta chains from the same sample are listed, as sequenced in a study of T-cell reconstitution after alpha-beta-depleted transplantation in children (dated by TCRdb to 2015 to 2016). Library generation was performed with PCR. Data came from an Illumina HiSeq 2500. Molecular barcoding was employed in the preparation of TCR libraries, with unique molecular identifiers being used to normalize TCRbeta repertoire quantification. TCRdb's own reprocessing of the public reads used fastp at Q25 and MiXCR and kept productive beta chains. All rows with the same CDR3 protein become a single entry with the most common DNA and genes. This sample lists around 600,000 distinct CDR3 sequences; about 15% were detected once. Clones ranked in the top ten supply 1.1% of the sample. The sample was PBMCs from the stem cell graft donor, taken from the stem cell graft. The receptors were gathered from a human donor who donated a stem cell graft to a child with acute myeloid leukemia.

This clonotype was seen only a few times. The chain joins TRBV13 to TRBJ2-1; the match to TRBD1 covers 11 bases. The ends lost 2 bases at V and 5 bases at J; junction bases unmatched: 11. Germline CDR1 is PRHDT and CDR2 is FYEKMQ (reference sequence). The CDR3 loop spans 18 amino acids. The CDR3 reads CASSLRTGGRKEDNEQFF. In DNA, the CDR3 is TGTGCCAGCAGCTTAAGGACAGGGGGCCGGAAGGAAGACAATGAGCAGTTCTTC.

This chain connects TRBV27 to TRBJ1-1; D might be TRBD1 (6 bases). This CDR3 region has 16 residues. Deletions cut 6 bases from V and 0 bases from J, with 17 bases between. Germline CDR1 and CDR2: MNHEY and SMNVEV (reference sequence). In nucleotides, the CDR3 is TGTGCCAGCAGACGGAACGAGGGGGGTTTGAACACTGAAGCTTTCTTT. It yields the protein CASRRNEGGLNTEAFF.

A note on this clonotype: This may be a read error, as it is one base from a much larger clone. The chain is built from TRBV7-2 and TRBJ2-7; D not resolved. This CDR3 has 15 residues. V lost 2 bases and J 2 bases, leaving 13 bases between the germline ends. The germline V gene has CDR1 SGHTA and CDR2 FQGNSA. The CDR3: CASSLSIILAYEQYF. The CDR3 nucleotides are TGTGCCAGCAGCTTAAGTATAATCCTGGCCTACGAGCAGTACTTC.

This clonotype has at least ten counts. CDR3 amino acids: CSAPGTGGGYEQYV. The CDR3, as DNA: TGCAGTGCGCCCGGGACAGGGGGAGGATACGAGCAGTACGTC. The chain employs TRBV20-1 and TRBJ2-7; 11 nucleotides line up with TRBD1. The CDR3 runs 14 residues. Germline CDR1 reads DFQATT; CDR2 reads SNEGSKA (reference sequence). With V trimmed by 6 bases and J by 4 bases, 8 bases remained unmatched.

A few counts support this clonotype. This chain links TRBV25-1 with TRBJ2-5, with 10 bases identical to TRBD1. V trimming: 4 bases; J trimming: 3 bases; junction bases outside the gene matches: 8. The CDR3 consists of 16 residues. Germline V gives CDR1 MGHDK, CDR2 SYGVNS. The CDR3 sequence is CASSVLTGGFKETQYF. CDR3 nucleotides: TGTGCCAGCAGTGTCCTGACAGGGGGCTTTAAAGAGACCCAGTACTTC.

This chain links TRBV28 with TRBJ1-4; 9 positions match TRBD1. The ends lost 3 bases at V and 8 bases at J; junction bases unmatched: 10. The CDR3 consists of 16 residues. Germline V gene sequence: CDR1 MDHEN, CDR2 SYDVKM. In DNA form, the CDR3 reads TGTGCCAGCAGTTTGAGCCGGGACAGGGCGGGCGAAAAACTGTTTTTT. It yields the protein CASSLSRDRAGEKLFF.

The J gene is TRBJ1-2, the V gene TRBV7-9; no definite D call. The CDR3 runs to 15 residues. Trimming cost V 5 bases and J 1 base, with 14 bases left between them. CDR1 and CDR2 from the germline V gene are SEHNR and FQNEAQ (reference sequence). CDR3: CASSPRQAGNYGYTF. The CDR3 bases are TGTGCCAGCAGCCCCCGCCAGGCTGGTAACTATGGCTACACCTTC.

The V call is TRBV12-5, the J call TRBJ2-1, with TRBD2 identical over 12 bases. Trimming removed 7 bases from V and 15 bases from J; junction bases left unmatched: 13. This CDR3 is 14 amino acids long. From germline, CDR1 is LGHNT and CDR2 FRNRAP. CDR3 in DNA: TGTGCTAGTGCCCGGACTAGCGGGGTTGAACGGGGGTTCTTC. It encodes CASARTSGVERGFF.

This clonotype has ten or more counts. This chain uses TRBV20-1 with TRBJ2-7; the D gene is possibly TRBD2 (5 bases). The CDR3 consists of 12 residues. Per the germline V gene, CDR1 is DFQATT and CDR2 is SNEGSKA (reference sequence). V was cut by 6 bases and J by 6 bases, with 15 bases left in between. CDR3 amino acids: CSARDTAGEQYV. The CDR3 DNA reads TGCAGTGCGCGAGACACGGCGGGCGAGCAGTACGTC.

The table lists this clonotype with many counts. The chain has TRBV7-9 and TRBJ2-1, with D possibly being TRBD2 (5 bases). Germline CDR1 reads SEHNR; CDR2 reads FQNEAQ (reference sequence). Trimming took 5 bases from V and 1 from J, leaving 15 bases between them. This CDR3 has 16 amino acids. Written as DNA, the CDR3 is TGTGCCAGCAGCGAAGCGGACGGCAAGTCCTACAATGAGCAGTTCTTC. Its protein product is CASSEADGKSYNEQFF. Filled out from reference TRBV7-9 and TRBJ2-1, the complete variable domain reads DTGVSQNPRHKITKRGQNVTFRCDPISEHNRLYWYRQTLGQGPEFLTYFQNEAQLEKSRLLSDRFSAERPKGSFSTLEIQRTEQGDSAMYLCASSEADGKSYNEQFFGPGTRLTVL.

The chain combines TRBV5-5 with TRBJ2-5; 10 bases map to TRBD2. The CDR3 sequence is 16 residues long. CDR1 is SGHKS, CDR2 YYEKEE, per germline (reference sequence). J lost 5 bases, V lost 4 bases, and 11 bases had no gene match. The CDR3 region is CASSPGLAVPLETQYF. CDR3 DNA sequence: TGTGCCAGCAGCCCCGGACTAGCGGTCCCCTTGGAGACCCAGTACTTC.

The chain has TRBV3-1 and TRBJ2-1, with 12 bases aligning to TRBD2. The junction had 14 bases not matched to a gene; V was cut back by 6 bases and J by 5 bases. The length of the CDR3 is 18 residues. Germline CDR1 is LGHDT and CDR2 is YNNKEL (reference sequence). The chain's CDR3 is CASSSRLAGARRDNEQFF. Written as DNA, the CDR3 is TGTGCCAGCAGTTCAAGACTAGCGGGGGCAAGGAGGGACAATGAGCAGTTCTTC.

This clonotype appeared many times. V usage is TRBV5-1 and J usage is TRBJ2-5; TRBD1 aligns across 10 bases. CDR3 length: 14 residues. From germline, CDR1 is SGHRS and CDR2 YFSETQ. Germline trimming cut 4 bases from V and 4 bases from J; bases unmatched to any gene: 4. The CDR3 here is CASSQRTGGETQYF. In nucleotides, the CDR3 is TGCGCCAGCAGCCAAAGGACAGGGGGAGAGACCCAGTACTTC.

Many counts were recorded for this clonotype. This chain connects TRBV12-3 or TRBV12-4 to TRBJ2-7; D gene unclear. This CDR3 is 11 amino acids long. Trimming took off 5 bases at V and 6 bases at J, with 8 bases between the two ends. CDR3 protein: CASSAEFEQYF. The CDR3 DNA reads as TGTGCCAGCAGTGCGGAATTCGAGCAGTACTTC.

This clonotype was picked up many times. An end of the junction differs from the germline gene, which may be a read error. The chain has TRBV10-3 and TRBJ1-1, with D unclear. There are 11 residues in the CDR3. CDR1 and CDR2 (germline): ENHRY, SYGVKD. The CDR3 bases are TGTGCCATCAGGACCCAGTGGACGGTTCGGTGG. Protein product: CAIRTQWTVRW.

This clonotype was seen more than once but under ten times. V and J are TRBV9 and TRBJ1-1; 8 bases agree with TRBD1. This CDR3 region has 15 residues. Germline-derived CDR1 and CDR2 are SGDLS and YYNGEE. Trimming removed 3 bases from V and 1 base from J; junction bases left unmatched: 5. The CDR3 loop is CASSDGTGTNTEAFF. The CDR3, as DNA: TGTGCCAGCAGCGATGGGACAGGAACGAACACTGAAGCTTTCTTT.

This clonotype was picked up many times. The V call is TRBV20-1, the J call TRBJ1-2; D not resolved. This CDR3 comprises 15 residues. The V and J ends lost 4 bases and 0 bases respectively, with 15 bases between them. CDR1 is DFQATT and CDR2 is SNEGSKA in the germline V gene (reference sequence). This CDR3 is CSAKPTSRANYGYTF. The CDR3 DNA sequence: TGCAGTGCTAAGCCGACATCCCGAGCTAACTATGGCTACACCTTC.

The chain has TRBV7-3 and TRBJ2-7; a possible D gene is TRBD1 (6 bases). Germline V gives CDR1 SGHTA, CDR2 FQGTGA. There are 15 residues in the CDR3. The germline V and J ends were trimmed by 5 bases and 2 bases, with 16 bases remaining between them. CDR3 nucleotides: TGTGCCAGCAGCCCGGACAGATTTTCCCCCTACGAGCAGTACTTC. As protein: CASSPDRFSPYEQYF.

The rearrangement links TRBV4-1 to TRBJ1-5; D remains ambiguous. The CDR3 is made up of 15 amino acids. The germline V gene has CDR1 MGHRA and CDR2 YSYEKL. V lost 1 base and J 0 bases, leaving 7 bases between the germline ends. CDR3 sequence: CASSQGENSNQPQHF. The CDR3 DNA sequence: TGCGCCAGCAGCCAAGGGGAGAATAGCAATCAGCCCCAGCATTTT.

In its sample, this clonotype was seen a few times. The CDR3 DNA sequence: TGTGCCAGCAGCTGGGCGGGGGTCGGCGACAATGAGCAGTTCTTC. Translation gives CASSWAGVGDNEQFF. The chain recombines TRBV11-3 with TRBJ2-1; TRBD2 matches 7 bases. V lost 4 bases and J lost 5; bases outside the gene matches: 8. Germline V gene sequence: CDR1 SGHNT, CDR2 YENEEA. The CDR3 totals 15 residues.

This clonotype showed up many times. CDR3 bases: TGCAGTGCCCAGCGACGGGCTAATGAAAAACTGTTTTTT. This codes for CSAQRRANEKLFF. The chain links TRBV20-1 to TRBJ1-4; no firm D call. The CDR3 totals 13 residues. Germline CDR1 and CDR2: DFQATT and SNEGSKA (reference sequence). V dropped 6 bases and J dropped 3 bases, with 11 bases sitting between them.

This clonotype was seen repeatedly, ten times or more. The V and J genes are TRBV24-1 and TRBJ1-2, with a weak D call TRBD1 (5 bases). Looked up from germline, CDR1 is KGHDR and CDR2 is SFDVKD. V lost 4 bases and J lost 8, with 13 bases in between. This CDR3 is built from 13 residues. CDR3 loop: CATSDLDSRGYTF. CDR3 DNA: TGTGCCACCAGTGACCTAGACAGTAGAGGCTACACCTTC.

This clonotype was counted ten times or more. The chain carries TRBV9 and TRBJ2-2; possible D gene TRBD2, 5 bases. Germline V lookup: CDR1 SGDLS, CDR2 YYNGEE. The CDR3 loop spans 15 amino acids. Trimming shortened V by 0 bases and J by 2 bases, and 8 bases separated the two germline ends. CDR3 region: CASSVGGSNTGELFF. CDR3 DNA: TGTGCCAGCAGCGTAGGAGGGTCCAACACCGGGGAGCTGTTTTTT. The variable domain in full, completed from reference TRBV9 and TRBJ2-2, reads DSGVTQTPKHLITATGQRVTLRCSPRSGDLSVYWYQQSLDQGLQFLIQYYNGEERAKGNILERFSAQQFPDLHSELNLSSLELGDSALYFCASSVGGSNTGELFFGEGSRLTVL.

As regards this clonotype: This sequence may be a read error, since a much larger clone differs from it by one base. This chain uses TRBV20-1 with TRBJ1-1; D gene unclear. The CDR3 has 12 amino acids. Germline V gene data show CDR1 as DFQATT and CDR2 as SNEGSKA (reference sequence). V was trimmed by 8 bases and J by 3 bases, leaving 13 bases between them. CDR3 nucleotides: TGCAGTACTATGAGAAGCCACACTGAAGCTTTCTTT. Its translation is CSTMRSHTEAFF.

DNA of the CDR3: TGTGCCACCAGTGTTCCAGGGCTGGGGACCCAGTACTTC. Protein sequence: CATSVPGLGTQYF. The V gene is TRBV24-1, the J gene TRBJ2-5; perhaps TRBD1 as D (5 bases). The CDR3 runs to 13 residues. V gave up 5 bases and J gave up 7 bases, with 13 bases separating them. CDR1 is KGHDR, CDR2 SFDVKD, per germline.

The chain has TRBV20-1 and TRBJ2-1; 7 bases match TRBD2. This CDR3 region has 14 residues. V shed 5 bases, J shed 5 bases, and the junction held 9 bases outside the gene matches. CDR1 DFQATT and CDR2 SNEGSKA come from the germline V gene (reference sequence). CDR3 region: CSAGGVGSHNEQFF. The CDR3 DNA reads TGCAGTGCTGGGGGGGTAGGGAGCCACAATGAGCAGTTCTTC.

In this sample, this clonotype turned up many times. The chain is built from TRBV12-3 or TRBV12-4 and TRBJ2-1; the match to TRBD2 covers 7 bases. The CDR3 has 14 residues. J lost 5 bases, V lost 3 bases, and 4 bases had no gene match. DNA of the CDR3: TGTGCCAGCAGTTTGCTAGCGGATAACAATGAGCAGTTCTTC. Its protein product is CASSLLADNNEQFF.

The V and J genes are TRBV18 and TRBJ2-1; D is possibly TRBD1 or TRBD2 (5 bases each). Germline V gene data show CDR1 as KGHSH and CDR2 as LQKENI. The CDR3 length is 15 residues. V lost 1 base to trimming and J lost 7 bases, with 14 bases between them. CDR3 amino acids: CASSPRGPRQNEQFF. The CDR3 DNA reads as TGTGCCAGCTCACCACGGGGACCCAGGCAAAATGAGCAGTTCTTC.

V gene TRBV7-6 combines with J gene TRBJ1-1; D gene ambiguous. CDR1 and CDR2 (germline): SGHVS, FNYEAQ. V was clipped by 5 bases and J by 3 bases, with 13 bases between them. The CDR3 has 14 residues. This CDR3 is CASSPEAGYTEAFF. CDR3 DNA sequence: TGTGCCAGCAGCCCTGAGGCCGGTTACACTGAAGCTTTCTTT.

This clonotype has a handful of counts. The CDR3 nucleotides are TGCAGCGTTGGTGGCGGGGGGGCAGGAGAGACCCAGTACTTC. As protein: CSVGGGGAGETQYF. This chain uses TRBV29-1 with TRBJ2-5; 9 bases match TRBD2. Trimming removed 4 bases from V and 4 bases from J; junction bases left unmatched: 7. Per germline, CDR1 SQVTM and CDR2 ANQGSEA. This CDR3 has 14 amino acids.